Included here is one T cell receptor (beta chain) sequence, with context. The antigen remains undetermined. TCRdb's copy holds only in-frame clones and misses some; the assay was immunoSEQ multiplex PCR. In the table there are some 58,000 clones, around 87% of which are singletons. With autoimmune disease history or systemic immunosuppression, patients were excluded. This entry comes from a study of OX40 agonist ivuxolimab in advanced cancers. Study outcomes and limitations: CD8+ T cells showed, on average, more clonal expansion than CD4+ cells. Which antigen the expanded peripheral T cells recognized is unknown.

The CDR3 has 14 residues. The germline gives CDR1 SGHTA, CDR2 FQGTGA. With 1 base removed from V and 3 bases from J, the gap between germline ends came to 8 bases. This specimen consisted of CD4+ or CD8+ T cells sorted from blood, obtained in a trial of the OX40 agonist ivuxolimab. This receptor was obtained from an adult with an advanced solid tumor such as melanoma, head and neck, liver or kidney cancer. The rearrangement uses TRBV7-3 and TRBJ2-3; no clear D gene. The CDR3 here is CASSLRQITDTQYF. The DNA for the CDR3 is TGTGCCAGCAGCTTAAGACAAATAACAGATACGCAGTATTTT. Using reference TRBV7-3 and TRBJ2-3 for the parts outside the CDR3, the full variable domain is GAGVSQTPSNKVTEKGKYVELRCDPISGHTALYWYRQSLGQGPEFLIYFQGTGAADDSGLPNDRFFAVRPEGSVSTLKIQRTERGDSAVYLCASSLRQITDTQYFGPGTRLTVL.